This TCR beta chain emerged from a study of blood T cell repertoires in COVID-19. Study-level background: Samples taken during acute and convalescent COVID-19 were collected in the United States, Italy and Spain.

How the authors handled the data: Reference gene primer amplification gave estimated nucleated cell counts. Method: immunoSEQ multiplex PCR; TCRdb's copy keeps in-frame clones and lacks some. The D gene and trimming were derived from the DNA, and the V and J assignments and clone size from that table. The table shows approximately 390,000 clones, with roughly 89% occurring only once. Trimming took 8 bases from V and 0 from J; bases not matched to a gene: 10. The CDR3 consists of 15 residues. Per the germline V gene, CDR1 is SNHLY and CDR2 is FYNNEI. Study members were between roughly 18 and 100 years old and lived in 24 US regions. Participant reports of clinical history set cohort assignment.

The specimen sequenced was PBMCs or T cells enriched from blood (not recorded which). The V call is TRBV2, the J call TRBJ2-7; the match to TRBD2 covers 7 bases. This receptor was identified in a woman in her forties or fifties who had recovered from COVID-19. In DNA, the CDR3 is TGTGCCAGCGGCCTGAGTTGGGGGGGCTCCTACGAGCAGTACTTC. Translation: CASGLSWGGSYEQYF.